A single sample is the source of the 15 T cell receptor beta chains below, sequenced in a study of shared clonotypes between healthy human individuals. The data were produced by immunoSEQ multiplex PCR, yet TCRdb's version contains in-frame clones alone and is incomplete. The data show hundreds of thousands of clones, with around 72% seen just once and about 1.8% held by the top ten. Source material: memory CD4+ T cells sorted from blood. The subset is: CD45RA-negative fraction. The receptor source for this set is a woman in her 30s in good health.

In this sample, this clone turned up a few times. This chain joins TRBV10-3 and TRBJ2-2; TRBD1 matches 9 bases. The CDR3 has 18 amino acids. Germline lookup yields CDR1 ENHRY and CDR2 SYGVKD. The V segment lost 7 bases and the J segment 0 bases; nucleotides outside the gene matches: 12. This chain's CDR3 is CAITPQGAGGSNTGELFF. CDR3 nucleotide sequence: TGTGCCATCACTCCACAGGGGGCGGGCGGGTCGAACACCGGGGAGCTGTTTTTT.

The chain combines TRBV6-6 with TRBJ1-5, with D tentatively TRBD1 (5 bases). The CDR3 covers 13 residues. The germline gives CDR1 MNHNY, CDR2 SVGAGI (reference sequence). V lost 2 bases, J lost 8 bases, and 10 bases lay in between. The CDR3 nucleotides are TGTGCCAGCAGTTACCTCGCGGGGGAGCCCCAGCATTTT. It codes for CASSYLAGEPQHF.

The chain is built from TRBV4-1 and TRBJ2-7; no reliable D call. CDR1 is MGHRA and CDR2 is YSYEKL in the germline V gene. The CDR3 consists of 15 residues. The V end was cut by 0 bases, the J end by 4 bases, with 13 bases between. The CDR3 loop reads CASSQDRLGVYEQYF. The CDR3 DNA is TGCGCCAGCAGCCAAGATCGATTAGGAGTATACGAGCAGTACTTC.

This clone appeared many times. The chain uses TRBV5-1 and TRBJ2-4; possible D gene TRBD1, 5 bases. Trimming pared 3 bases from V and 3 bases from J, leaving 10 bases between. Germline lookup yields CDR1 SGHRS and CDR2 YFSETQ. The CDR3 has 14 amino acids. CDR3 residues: CASSSGHSKNIQYF. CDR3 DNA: TGCGCCAGCAGCTCCGGACACAGCAAAAACATTCAGTACTTC.

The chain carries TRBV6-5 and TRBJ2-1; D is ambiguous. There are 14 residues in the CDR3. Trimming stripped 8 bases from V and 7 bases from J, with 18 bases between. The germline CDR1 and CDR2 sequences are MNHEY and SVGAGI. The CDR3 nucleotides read TGTGCCAGCCGAGGAGCCCTGGTTAATAATGAGCAGTTCTTC. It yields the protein CASRGALVNNEQFF.

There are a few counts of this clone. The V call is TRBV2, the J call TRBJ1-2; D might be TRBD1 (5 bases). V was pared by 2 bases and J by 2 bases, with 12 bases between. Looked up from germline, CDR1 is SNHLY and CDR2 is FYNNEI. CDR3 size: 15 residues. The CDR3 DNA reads TGTGCCAGCAGTGAAAAGGGCGCAGGGAACTATGGCTACACCTTC. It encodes CASSEKGAGNYGYTF. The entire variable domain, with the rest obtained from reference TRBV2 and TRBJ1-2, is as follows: EPEVTQTPSHQVTQMGQEVILRCVPISNHLYFYWYRQILGQKVEFLVSFYNNEISEKSEIFDDQFSVERPDGSNFTLKIRSTKLEDSAMYFCASSEKGAGNYGYTFGSGTRLTVV.

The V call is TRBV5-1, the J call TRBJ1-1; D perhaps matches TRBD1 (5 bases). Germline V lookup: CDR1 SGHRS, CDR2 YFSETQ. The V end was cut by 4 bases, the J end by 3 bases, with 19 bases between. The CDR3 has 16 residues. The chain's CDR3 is CASSRGALVDHTEAFF. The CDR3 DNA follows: TGCGCCAGCAGCAGAGGGGCGCTGGTTGATCACACTGAAGCTTTCTTT. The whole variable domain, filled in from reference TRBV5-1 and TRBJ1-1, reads KAGVTQTPRYLIKTRGQQVTLSCSPISGHRSVSWYQQTPGQGLQFLFEYFSETQRNKGNFPGRFSGRQFSNSRSEMNVSTLELGDSALYLCASSRGALVDHTEAFFGQGTRLTVV.

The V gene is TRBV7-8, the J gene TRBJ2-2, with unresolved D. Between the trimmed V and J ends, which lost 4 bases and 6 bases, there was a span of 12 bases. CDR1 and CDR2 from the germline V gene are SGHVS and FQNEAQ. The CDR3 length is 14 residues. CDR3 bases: TGTGCCAGCAGCTCTACCCGACTGGCCGGGGAGCTGTTTTTT. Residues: CASSSTRLAGELFF.

The CDR3 loop reads CASRGVGALAGVHGELFF. The CDR3 nucleotides read TGTGCCAGCAGGGGAGTAGGGGCCCTAGCGGGAGTGCACGGGGAGCTGTTTTTT. This chain uses TRBV11-2 with TRBJ2-2; 10 positions agree with TRBD2. The V gene's germline CDR1 is SGHAT and CDR2 FQNNGV. The CDR3 runs to 18 residues. The J segment lost 7 bases and the V segment lost 6 bases, leaving 17 bases of the junction unmatched.

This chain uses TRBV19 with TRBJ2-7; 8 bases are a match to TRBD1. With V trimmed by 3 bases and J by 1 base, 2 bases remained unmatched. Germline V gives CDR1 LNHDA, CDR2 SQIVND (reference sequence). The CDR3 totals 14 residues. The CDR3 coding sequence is TGTGCCAGTAGTATGAGGGACAGGTCCTACGAGCAGTACTTC. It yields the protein CASSMRDRSYEQYF.

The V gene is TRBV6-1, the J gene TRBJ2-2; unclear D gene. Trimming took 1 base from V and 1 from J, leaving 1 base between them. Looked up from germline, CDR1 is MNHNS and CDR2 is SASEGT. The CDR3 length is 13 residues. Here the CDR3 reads CASSEGNTGELFF. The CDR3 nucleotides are TGTGCCAGCAGTGAAGGGAACACCGGGGAGCTGTTTTTT.

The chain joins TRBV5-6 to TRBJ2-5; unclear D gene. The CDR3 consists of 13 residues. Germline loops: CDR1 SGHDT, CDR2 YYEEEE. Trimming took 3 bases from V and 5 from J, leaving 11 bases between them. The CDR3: CASSWLVGETQYF. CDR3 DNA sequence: TGTGCCAGCAGCTGGTTAGTGGGGGAGACCCAGTACTTC.

The CDR3 sequence: CASSPDRGIAFF. CDR3 nucleotides: TGTGCCAGCAGCCCGGACAGGGGAATCGCTTTCTTT. V is TRBV5-6 and J is TRBJ1-1, with 9 bases fitting TRBD1. The germline CDR1 and CDR2 sequences are SGHDT and YYEEEE. Trimming cost V 4 bases and J 11 bases; bases outside gene matches: 6. CDR3 length: 12 amino acids.

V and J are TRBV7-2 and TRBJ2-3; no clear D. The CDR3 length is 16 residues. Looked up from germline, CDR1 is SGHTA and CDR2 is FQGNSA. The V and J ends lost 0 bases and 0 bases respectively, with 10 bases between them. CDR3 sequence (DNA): TGTGCCAGCAGCTTAGCGTACGGCGTCAGCACAGATACGCAGTATTTT. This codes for CASSLAYGVSTDTQYF.

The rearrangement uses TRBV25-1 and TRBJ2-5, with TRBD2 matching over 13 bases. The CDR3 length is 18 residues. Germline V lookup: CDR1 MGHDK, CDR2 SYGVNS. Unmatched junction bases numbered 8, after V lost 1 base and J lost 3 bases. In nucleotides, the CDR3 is TGTGCCAGCAGTGAATCAAGGGTAGGACTAGCGGGAGAAGAGACCCAGTACTTC. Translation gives CASSESRVGLAGEETQYF. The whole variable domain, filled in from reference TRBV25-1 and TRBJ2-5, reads EADIYQTPRYLVIGTGKKITLECSQTMGHDKMYWYQQDPGMELHLIHYSYGVNSTEKGDLSSESTVSRIRTEHFPLTLESARPSHTSQYLCASSESRVGLAGEETQYFGPGTRLLVL.